This T cell receptor beta chain was identified in a study of cytomegalovirus exposure and HLA in healthy donors. A remark on this clone: The antigen is not known.

Study-wide findings and caveats: CMV serostatus was the sole immune exposure data available. Diagnosis of cytomegalovirus status made by the classifier reportedly showed high specificity and sensitivity. A later analysis appeared to link common viral pathogens to several of the most significant clusters.

13 Jbeta primers and 60 Vbeta primers were used for the PCR. Profiling relied on immunoSEQ multiplex PCR, and the TCRdb table lists in-frame clones only, not all of them. The data show more than 70,000 clones, more than 75% seen once. The sample consisted of PBMCs. This receptor was taken from a man aged 25 to 40 in good health and CMV-seropositive.

The CDR3 protein is CASSLYGNQETQYF. The CDR3 coding sequence is TGTGCCAGCAGCTTATACGGGAACCAAGAGACCCAGTACTTC. This chain connects TRBV7-2 to TRBJ2-5; tentatively, D is TRBD2 (5 bases). The V and J ends lost 2 bases and 0 bases respectively, with 7 bases between them. The germline V gene encodes CDR1 SGHTA and CDR2 FQGNSA. This CDR3 has 14 residues. The full variable domain, rest sourced from reference TRBV7-2 and TRBJ2-5, is GAGVSQSPSNKVTEKGKDVELRCDPISGHTALYWYRQSLGQGLEFLIYFQGNSAPDKSGLPSDRFSAERTGGSVSTLTIQRTQQEDSAVYLCASSLYGNQETQYFGPGTRLLVL.